This entry concerns a single TCR beta chain. The study drew participants aged about 18 to 95 years from some 25 US areas. Participant-given clinical history determined each cohort assignment. In the study's own analysis: The assay estimated nucleated cells by amplifying reference gene primers. Measured with immunoSEQ multiplex PCR; TCRdb has only the in-frame clones, and not every one. V, J and clone size are taken as reported in that table, and D and trimming were inferred from the DNA itself. The sample gives 380,000 or so clones, around 90% of which show up once; around 2.1% is in the top ten. Trimming removed 5 bases from V and 6 bases from J, with 12 bases in between. The CDR3 has 14 residues. The V gene's germline CDR1 is KGHDR and CDR2 SFDVKD. This sample was taken from a study of blood T cell repertoires in COVID-19. For the study at large: From T cells, B-cell-depleted T cells, or PBMCs came the material, which was cDNA or gDNA.

This receptor was taken from a woman aged 40 to 50 with acute COVID-19. Specimen: PBMCs or T cells enriched from blood (not recorded which). The chain has TRBV24-1 and TRBJ2-2; tentatively, D is TRBD1 (5 bases). The CDR3 loop reads CATSVGPGSGELFF. DNA of the CDR3: TGTGCCACCAGTGTGGGGCCAGGGTCCGGGGAGCTGTTTTTT.